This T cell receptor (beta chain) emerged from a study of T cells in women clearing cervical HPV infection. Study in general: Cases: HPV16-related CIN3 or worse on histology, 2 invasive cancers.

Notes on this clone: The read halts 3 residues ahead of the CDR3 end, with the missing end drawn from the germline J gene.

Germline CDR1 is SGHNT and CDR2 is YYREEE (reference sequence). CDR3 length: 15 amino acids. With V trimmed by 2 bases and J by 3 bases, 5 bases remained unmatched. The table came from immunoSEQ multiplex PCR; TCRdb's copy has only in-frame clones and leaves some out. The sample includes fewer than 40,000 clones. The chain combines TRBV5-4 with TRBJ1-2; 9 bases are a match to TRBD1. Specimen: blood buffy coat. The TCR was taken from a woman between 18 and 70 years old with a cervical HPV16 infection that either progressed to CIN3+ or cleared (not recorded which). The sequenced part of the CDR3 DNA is TGTGCCAGCAGCTTCCTCCGGGACAGGGACTATGGC. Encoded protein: CASSFLRDRDYG. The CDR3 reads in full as CASSFLRDRDYGYTF.